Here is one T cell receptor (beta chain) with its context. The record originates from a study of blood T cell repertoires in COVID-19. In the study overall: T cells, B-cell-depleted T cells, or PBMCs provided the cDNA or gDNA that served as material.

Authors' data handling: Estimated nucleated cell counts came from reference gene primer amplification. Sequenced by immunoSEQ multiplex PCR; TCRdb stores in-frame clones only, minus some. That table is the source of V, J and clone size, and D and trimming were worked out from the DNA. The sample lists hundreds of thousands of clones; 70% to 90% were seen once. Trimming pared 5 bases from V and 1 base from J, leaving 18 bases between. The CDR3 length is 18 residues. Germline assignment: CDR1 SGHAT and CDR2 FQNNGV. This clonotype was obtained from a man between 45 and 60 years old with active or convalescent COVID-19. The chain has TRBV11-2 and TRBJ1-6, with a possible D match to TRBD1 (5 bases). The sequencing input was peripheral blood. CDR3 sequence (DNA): TGTGCCAGCAGCCTTTCCGGGACTGGAAGATCCTATAATTCACCCCTCCACTTT. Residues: CASSLSGTGRSYNSPLHF.